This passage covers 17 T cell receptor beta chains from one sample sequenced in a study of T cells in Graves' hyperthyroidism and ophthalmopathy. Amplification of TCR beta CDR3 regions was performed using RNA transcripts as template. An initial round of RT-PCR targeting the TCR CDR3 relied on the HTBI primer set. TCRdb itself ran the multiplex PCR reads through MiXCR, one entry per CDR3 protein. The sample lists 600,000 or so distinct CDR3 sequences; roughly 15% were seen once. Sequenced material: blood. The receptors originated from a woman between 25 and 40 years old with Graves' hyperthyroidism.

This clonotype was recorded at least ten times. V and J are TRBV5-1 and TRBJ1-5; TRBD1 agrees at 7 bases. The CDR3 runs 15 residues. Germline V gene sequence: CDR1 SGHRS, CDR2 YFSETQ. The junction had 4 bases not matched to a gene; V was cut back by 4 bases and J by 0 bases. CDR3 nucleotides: TGCGCCAGCAGCCCCGGGACAGATAGCAATCAGCCCCAGCATTTT. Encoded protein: CASSPGTDSNQPQHF.

The CDR3, as DNA: TGCGCCAGCAGCCAAGGTGAGACGGGCCGTTACGAGCAGTACTTC. Translation: CASSQGETGRYEQYF. The chain recombines TRBV4-3 with TRBJ2-7; no clear D. The CDR3 consists of 15 residues. Trimming pared 1 base from V and 4 bases from J, leaving 14 bases between. Germline lookup yields CDR1 LGHNA and CDR2 YSLEER.

The CDR3 DNA is TGTGCCAGCAGTTTATCCCCCGAGGGAGGGGCAGAGACCCAGTACTTC. Residues: CASSLSPEGGAETQYF. The chain has TRBV27 and TRBJ2-5; the match to TRBD2 covers 7 bases. The junction had 8 bases not matched to a gene; V was cut back by 0 bases and J by 4 bases. Germline assignment: CDR1 MNHEY and CDR2 SMNVEV (reference sequence). The CDR3 has 16 residues.

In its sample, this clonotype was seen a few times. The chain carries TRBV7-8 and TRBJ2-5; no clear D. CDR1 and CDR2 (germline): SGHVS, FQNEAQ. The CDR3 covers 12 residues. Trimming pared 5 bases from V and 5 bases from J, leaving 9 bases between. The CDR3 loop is CASSPSVETQYF. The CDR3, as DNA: TGTGCCAGCAGCCCCTCAGTGGAGACCCAGTACTTC.

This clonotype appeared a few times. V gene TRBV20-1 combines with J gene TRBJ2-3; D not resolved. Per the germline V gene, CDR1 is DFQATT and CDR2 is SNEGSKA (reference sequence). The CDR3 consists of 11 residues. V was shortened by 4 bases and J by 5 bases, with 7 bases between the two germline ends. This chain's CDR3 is CSATSQDTQYF. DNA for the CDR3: TGCAGTGCTACCAGTCAAGATACGCAGTATTTT.

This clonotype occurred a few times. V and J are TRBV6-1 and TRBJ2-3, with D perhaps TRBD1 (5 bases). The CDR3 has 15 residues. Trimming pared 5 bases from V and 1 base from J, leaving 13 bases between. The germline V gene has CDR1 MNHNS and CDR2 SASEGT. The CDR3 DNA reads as TGTGCCAGCAGTCCCGGACATGGCCGCACAGATACGCAGTATTTT. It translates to CASSPGHGRTDTQYF.

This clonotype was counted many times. Written as DNA, the CDR3 is TGTGCCAGCTTGGGGGACTCCTACGAGCAGTACTTC. Protein: CASLGDSYEQYF. The chain links TRBV12-3 or TRBV12-4 to TRBJ2-7; either TRBD1 or TRBD2 may fit D (5 bases each). The V end lost 8 bases, the J end lost 0 bases, and 8 bases lay between the germline ends. There are 12 residues in the CDR3.

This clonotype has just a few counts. The DNA of the CDR3 is TGTGCCAGCAGCCCCCCGGGCAGGGGGAACACCGGGGAGCTGTTTTTT. This sequence encodes CASSPPGRGNTGELFF. The chain couples TRBV9 to TRBJ2-2, with a weak D call TRBD1 (6 bases). The CDR3 has 16 amino acids. Germline CDR1 SGDLS, CDR2 YYNGEE. V was pared by 4 bases and J by 1 base, with 14 bases between.

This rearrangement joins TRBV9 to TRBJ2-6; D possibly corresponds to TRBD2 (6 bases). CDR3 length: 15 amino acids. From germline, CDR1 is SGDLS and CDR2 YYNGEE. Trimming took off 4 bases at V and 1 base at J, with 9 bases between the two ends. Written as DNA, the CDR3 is TGTGCCAGCAGCCACGGAGGGTCTGGGGCCAACGTCCTGACTTTC. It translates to CASSHGGSGANVLTF.

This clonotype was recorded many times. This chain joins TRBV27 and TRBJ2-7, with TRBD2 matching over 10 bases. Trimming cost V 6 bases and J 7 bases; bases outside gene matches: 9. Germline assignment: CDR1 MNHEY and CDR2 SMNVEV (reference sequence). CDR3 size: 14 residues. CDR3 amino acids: CASRISSGRGEQYF. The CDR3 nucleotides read TGTGCCAGCAGGATCTCTAGCGGGAGAGGTGAGCAGTACTTC.

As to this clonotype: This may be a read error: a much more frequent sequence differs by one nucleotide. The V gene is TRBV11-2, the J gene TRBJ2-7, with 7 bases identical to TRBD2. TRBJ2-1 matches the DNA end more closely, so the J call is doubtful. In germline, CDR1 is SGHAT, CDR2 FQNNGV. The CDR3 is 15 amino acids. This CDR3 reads CASSTSGTLSYEQFF. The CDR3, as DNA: TGTGCCAGCAGCACAAGCGGGACCCTCTCCTACGAGCAGTTCTTC.

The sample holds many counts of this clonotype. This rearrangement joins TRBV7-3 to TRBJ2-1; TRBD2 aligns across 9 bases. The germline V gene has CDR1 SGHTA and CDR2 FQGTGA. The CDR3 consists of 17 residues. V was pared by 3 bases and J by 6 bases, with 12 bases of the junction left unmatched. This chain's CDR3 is CASSLVSFSGSVNEQFF. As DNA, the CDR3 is TGTGCCAGCAGCTTGGTGTCCTTTAGCGGGAGCGTCAATGAGCAGTTCTTC.

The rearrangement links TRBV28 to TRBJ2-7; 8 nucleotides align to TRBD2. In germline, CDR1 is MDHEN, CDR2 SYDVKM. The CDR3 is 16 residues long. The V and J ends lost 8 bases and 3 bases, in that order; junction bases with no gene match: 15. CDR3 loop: CASEPRGTRGLYEQYF. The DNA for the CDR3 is TGTGCCAGCGAACCCCGCGGGACTAGAGGTCTCTACGAGCAGTACTTC. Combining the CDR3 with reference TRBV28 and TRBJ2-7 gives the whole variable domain DVKVTQSSRYLVKRTGEKVFLECVQDMDHENMFWYRQDPGLGLRLIYFSYDVKMKEKGDIPEGYSVSREKKERFSLILESASTNQTSMYLCASEPRGTRGLYEQYFGPGTRLTVT.

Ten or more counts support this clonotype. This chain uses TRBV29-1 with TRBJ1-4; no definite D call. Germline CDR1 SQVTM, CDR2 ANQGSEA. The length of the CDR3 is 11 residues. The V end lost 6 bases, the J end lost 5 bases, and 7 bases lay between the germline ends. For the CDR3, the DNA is TGCAGCGTGGCAGTGAATGAAAAACTGTTTTTT. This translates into CSVAVNEKLFF.

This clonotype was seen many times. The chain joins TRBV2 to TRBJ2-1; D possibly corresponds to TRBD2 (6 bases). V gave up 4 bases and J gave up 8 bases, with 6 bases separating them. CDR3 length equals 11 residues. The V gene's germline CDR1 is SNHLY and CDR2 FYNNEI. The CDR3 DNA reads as TGTGCCAGCAGTGCGGGAGATGAGCAGTTCTTC. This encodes CASSAGDEQFF.

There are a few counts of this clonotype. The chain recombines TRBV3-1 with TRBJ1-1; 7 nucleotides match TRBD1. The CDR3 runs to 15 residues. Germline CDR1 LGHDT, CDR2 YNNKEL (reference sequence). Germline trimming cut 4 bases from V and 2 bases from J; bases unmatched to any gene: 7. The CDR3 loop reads CASSPPRQGNTEAFF. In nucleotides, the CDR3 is TGTGCCAGCAGCCCGCCCCGACAGGGAAACACTGAAGCTTTCTTT. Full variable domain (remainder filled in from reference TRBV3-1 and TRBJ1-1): DTAVSQTPKYLVTQMGNDKSIKCEQNLGHDTMYWYKQDSKKFLKIMFSYNNKELIINETVPNRFSPKSPDKAHLNLHINSLELGDSAVYFCASSPPRQGNTEAFFGQGTRLTVV.

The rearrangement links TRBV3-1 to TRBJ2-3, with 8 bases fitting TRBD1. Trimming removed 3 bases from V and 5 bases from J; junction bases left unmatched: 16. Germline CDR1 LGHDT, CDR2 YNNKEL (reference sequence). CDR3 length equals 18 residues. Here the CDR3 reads CASSHATLIQGEEDTQYF. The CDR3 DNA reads TGTGCCAGCAGCCATGCCACCTTGATACAGGGGGAAGAAGATACGCAGTATTTT.